These T cell receptor beta chains were read from a single sample in a study of T-cell reconstitution after alpha-beta-depleted transplantation in children. TCRdb fed the PCR reads into MiXCR, producing one record per CDR3 protein. The sample consists of about 580,000 distinct CDR3 sequences, 20% to 25% of them appearing once. The specimen was PBMCs, mostly from graft donor cells, collected 360 days after TCRalphabeta/CD19-depleted stem cell transplant. These receptors were collected from a boy under two years old who had a stem cell transplant for acute myeloid leukemia, so the T cells may come from the graft donor. Each CDR3 is given with its conserved first and last residue. D genes are given only for firm matches. Clone size is given for some rows only: seen once, a few or many times, or a class if the clone is expanded.

v_gene: TRBV28; j_gene: TRBJ2-4; abundance: few; d_gene: .; CDR3aa: CASSPAAGNIQYF; CDR3nt: TGTGCCAGCAGTCCCGCGGCGGGAAACATTCAGTACTTC
v_gene: TRBV2; j_gene: TRBJ2-2; abundance: many; d_gene: .; CDR3aa: CASSEVKTTGELFF; CDR3nt: TGTGCCAGCAGTGAGGTTAAAACCACCGGGGAGCTGTTTTTT
v_gene: TRBV5-1; j_gene: TRBJ2-1; abundance: .; d_gene: .; CDR3aa: CASSSRQMYNEQFF; CDR3nt: TGCGCCAGCAGCTCCCGACAAATGTACAATGAGCAGTTCTTC
v_gene: TRBV12-3/TRBV12-4; j_gene: TRBJ1-5; abundance: .; d_gene: TRBD1; CDR3aa: CASSPRTARGFQPQHF; CDR3nt: TGTGCCAGCAGCCCCCGGACAGCCAGGGGGTTCCAGCCCCAGCATTTT
v_gene: TRBV5-1; j_gene: TRBJ2-7; abundance: .; d_gene: .; CDR3aa: CASSLVDSLGEQYF; CDR3nt: TGCGCCAGCAGCTTGGTAGACAGCCTCGGCGAGCAGTACTTC
v_gene: TRBV7-2; j_gene: TRBJ2-7; abundance: .; d_gene: TRBD1; CDR3aa: CASSLEPDREYEQYF; CDR3nt: TGTGCCAGCAGCTTGGAACCAGACAGGGAGTACGAGCAGTACTTC
v_gene: TRBV7-9; j_gene: TRBJ2-5; abundance: .; d_gene: TRBD2; CDR3aa: CALGAGDQETQYF; CDR3nt: TGTGCCTTGGGAGCGGGAGACCAAGAGACCCAGTACTTC
v_gene: TRBV6-5; j_gene: TRBJ2-5; abundance: .; d_gene: .; CDR3aa: CASSYGSGVETQYF; CDR3nt: TGTGCCAGCAGTTACGGCTCCGGGGTCGAGACCCAGTACTTC
v_gene: TRBV28; j_gene: TRBJ1-5; abundance: many; d_gene: .; CDR3aa: CASTLLWVGGRASNQPQHF; CDR3nt: TGTGCCAGCACGTTACTCTGGGTGGGGGGCCGGGCGAGCAATCAGCCCCAGCATTTT
v_gene: TRBV7-2; j_gene: TRBJ1-3; abundance: few; d_gene: .; CDR3aa: CASSSREAGNTIYF; CDR3nt: TGTGCCAGCAGTTCCAGGGAGGCCGGAAACACCATATATTTT
v_gene: TRBV3-1; j_gene: TRBJ1-3; abundance: .; d_gene: .; CDR3aa: CASSFGPNPGNTIYF; CDR3nt: TGTGCCAGCAGTTTTGGACCGAATCCTGGAAACACCATATATTTT
v_gene: TRBV18; j_gene: TRBJ1-4; abundance: few; d_gene: .; CDR3aa: CASSPLTEDLGEKLFF; CDR3nt: TGTGCCAGCTCACCTTTGACAGAAGACTTAGGTGAAAAACTGTTTTTT
v_gene: TRBV6-2/TRBV6-3; j_gene: TRBJ2-7; abundance: few; d_gene: .; CDR3aa: CASSRFGPSYEQYF; CDR3nt: TGTGCCAGCAGTCGGTTTGGGCCGTCCTACGAGCAGTACTTC
v_gene: TRBV3-1; j_gene: TRBJ2-5; abundance: .; d_gene: .; CDR3aa: CASSQDLRGAGETQYF; CDR3nt: TGTGCCAGCAGCCAAGACTTAAGGGGGGCTGGAGAGACCCAGTACTTC
v_gene: TRBV20-1; j_gene: TRBJ2-2; abundance: many; d_gene: .; CDR3aa: CSARPTSSRTGELFF; CDR3nt: TGCAGTGCTAGACCTACTAGTTCCAGAACCGGGGAGCTGTTTTTT
v_gene: TRBV6-5; j_gene: TRBJ2-7; abundance: few; d_gene: .; CDR3aa: CASSYYPGVSYEQYF; CDR3nt: TGTGCCAGCAGTTACTACCCGGGAGTTTCCTACGAGCAGTACTTC
v_gene: TRBV20-1; j_gene: TRBJ2-1; abundance: few; d_gene: .; CDR3aa: CSARDAPLGLQSNEQFF; CDR3nt: TGCAGTGCTAGAGATGCCCCATTAGGGCTACAGTCAAATGAGCAGTTCTTC
v_gene: TRBV30; j_gene: TRBJ2-2; abundance: .; d_gene: .; CDR3aa: CAGPGILNTGELFF; CDR3nt: TGTGCCGGACCCGGGATACTGAACACCGGGGAGCTGTTTTTT
v_gene: TRBV28; j_gene: TRBJ2-6; abundance: few; d_gene: .; CDR3aa: CASIRSGANVLTF; CDR3nt: TGTGCCAGCATCCGCTCTGGGGCCAACGTCCTGACTTTC
v_gene: TRBV12-3/TRBV12-4; j_gene: TRBJ1-5; abundance: few; d_gene: TRBD1; CDR3aa: CASSFYNRDRRNQPQHF; CDR3nt: TGTGCCAGCAGTTTCTACAACCGGGACAGACGCAATCAGCCCCAGCATTTT
v_gene: TRBV30; j_gene: TRBJ1-1; abundance: few; d_gene: .; CDR3aa: CAWSVSGGDEAFF; CDR3nt: TGTGCCTGGAGTGTATCAGGAGGCGATGAAGCTTTCTTT
v_gene: TRBV11-1; j_gene: TRBJ1-4; abundance: .; d_gene: .; CDR3aa: CASSLGLALPTATNEKLFF; CDR3nt: TGTGCCAGCAGCTTAGGTCTTGCGCTTCCGACTGCAACTAATGAAAAACTGTTTTTT
v_gene: TRBV6-1; j_gene: TRBJ2-3; abundance: once; d_gene: .; CDR3aa: CASSGDQIRTDTQYF; CDR3nt: TGTGCCAGCAGTGGGGACCAGATTAGGACAGATACGCAGTATTTT
v_gene: TRBV5-6; j_gene: TRBJ1-2; abundance: many; d_gene: TRBD1; CDR3aa: CASSSGQGDGYTF; CDR3nt: TGTGCCAGCAGCTCTGGGCAGGGGGACGGCTACACCTTC
v_gene: TRBV20-1; j_gene: TRBJ2-1; abundance: .; d_gene: TRBD2; CDR3aa: CSAKGTSGINEQFF; CDR3nt: TGCAGTGCTAAAGGGACTAGCGGAATTAATGAGCAGTTCTTC
v_gene: TRBV20-1; j_gene: TRBJ2-2; abundance: few; d_gene: .; CDR3aa: CSARGGGGELFF; CDR3nt: TGCAGTGCTAGAGGGGGAGGCGGGGAGCTGTTTTTT
v_gene: TRBV29-1; j_gene: TRBJ2-3; abundance: many; d_gene: TRBD2; CDR3aa: CSVASSGGARDTQYF; CDR3nt: TGCAGCGTTGCGTCTAGCGGGGGGGCAAGGGATACGCAGTATTTT
v_gene: TRBV6-1; j_gene: TRBJ2-7; abundance: .; d_gene: TRBD1; CDR3aa: CASRRQGWGYEQYF; CDR3nt: TGTGCCAGCCGGAGACAGGGATGGGGTTACGAGCAGTACTTC
v_gene: TRBV27; j_gene: TRBJ2-7; abundance: .; d_gene: TRBD1; CDR3aa: CASSPGTGQNYEQYF; CDR3nt: TGTGCCAGCAGTCCGGGGACAGGGCAGAACTACGAGCAGTACTTC
v_gene: TRBV20-1; j_gene: TRBJ1-2; abundance: many; d_gene: .; CDR3aa: CSASGVRGNYGYTF; CDR3nt: TGCAGTGCCTCCGGGGTTAGGGGAAACTATGGCTACACCTTC
v_gene: TRBV6-1; j_gene: TRBJ2-4; abundance: many; d_gene: .; CDR3aa: CASRIAKNIQYF; CDR3nt: TGTGCCAGCAGAATAGCCAAAAACATTCAGTACTTC
v_gene: TRBV7-2; j_gene: TRBJ1-1; abundance: many; d_gene: .; CDR3aa: CASSRDTNTEAFF; CDR3nt: TGTGCCAGCAGCCGAGACACTAACACTGAAGCTTTCTTT
v_gene: TRBV5-5; j_gene: TRBJ2-7; abundance: .; d_gene: .; CDR3aa: CASSLTPSSSYEQYF; CDR3nt: TGTGCCAGCAGCTTAACTCCGAGCTCCTCCTACGAGCAGTACTTC
v_gene: TRBV28; j_gene: TRBJ2-2; abundance: .; d_gene: .; CDR3aa: CASSLFRGFLGRMFF; CDR3nt: TGTGCCAGCAGCCTCTTCCGAGGGTTTCTTGGGAGGATGTTTTTT
v_gene: TRBV9; j_gene: TRBJ1-2; abundance: few; d_gene: TRBD1; CDR3aa: CASSAPGTGHGYGYTF; CDR3nt: TGTGCCAGCAGCGCACCCGGGACAGGACACGGCTATGGCTACACCTTC
v_gene: TRBV4-1; j_gene: TRBJ2-1; abundance: .; d_gene: TRBD2; CDR3aa: CASSQVTSGGPYNEQFF; CDR3nt: TGCGCCAGCAGCCAAGTGACTAGCGGGGGGCCCTACAATGAGCAGTTCTTC
v_gene: TRBV5-1; j_gene: TRBJ2-3; abundance: many; d_gene: .; CDR3aa: CASSLVGDTQYF; CDR3nt: TGTGCCAGCAGCTTAGTCGGAGATACGCAGTATTTT
v_gene: TRBV6-5; j_gene: TRBJ1-1; abundance: few; d_gene: .; CDR3aa: CASESAGSGNTEAFF; CDR3nt: TGTGCCAGTGAATCGGCAGGCTCCGGGAACACTGAAGCTTTCTTT
v_gene: TRBV7-9; j_gene: TRBJ2-3; abundance: few; d_gene: .; CDR3aa: CASSLGYLVYTQYF; CDR3nt: TGTGCCAGCAGCTTAGGTTACCTGGTCTATACGCAGTATTTT